These 21 T cell receptor beta chains came from one sample sequenced in a study of T cell changes during pregnancy in multiple sclerosis. TCRdb keeps only in-frame clones here, not all; method: immunoSEQ multiplex PCR. The sample lists 84,000 or so clones, roughly 93% occurring once. Sequencing used peripheral blood, obtained in the third trimester of pregnancy. These receptors were collected from a female donor with multiple sclerosis, enrolled in a pregnancy study.

The genes are TRBV7-2 and TRBJ2-7; TRBD1 is a possible D gene (6 bases). CDR1 and CDR2 (germline): SGHTA, FQGNSA. The V and J ends lost 5 bases and 3 bases respectively, with 8 bases between them. The CDR3 has 12 amino acids. The CDR3 bases are TGTGCCAGCAGCCAACAGGGCTACGAGCAGTACTTC. This gives the protein CASSQQGYEQYF.

Here the CDR3 reads CASSYRDTVGEQYF. CDR3 sequence (DNA): TGTGCCAGCAGCTACCGGGACACTGTGGGGGAGCAGTACTTC. This rearrangement joins TRBV4-2 to TRBJ2-7, with D tentatively TRBD1 (6 bases). This CDR3 is built from 14 residues. The V end was cut by 5 bases, the J end by 7 bases, with 18 bases between. The germline gives CDR1 LGHNA, CDR2 YNFKEQ.

The chain carries TRBV25-1 and TRBJ2-1, with TRBD1 identical over 8 bases. Germline values: CDR1 MGHDK, CDR2 SYGVNS. The CDR3 is made up of 15 amino acids. J was trimmed by 2 bases and V by 5 bases; bases with no gene match: 5. The CDR3 bases are TGTGCCAGCAGTACTGCGGACAGGGCCTACAATGAGCAGTTCTTC. It codes for CASSTADRAYNEQFF.

The chain links TRBV13 to TRBJ2-1; D is possibly TRBD2 (7 bases). Germline V lookup: CDR1 PRHDT, CDR2 FYEKMQ (reference sequence). CDR3 length: 14 residues. V was trimmed by 8 bases and J by 1 base, leaving 12 bases between them. The CDR3 loop reads CASVRGGSYNEQFF. In DNA form, the CDR3 reads TGTGCCAGCGTAAGGGGGGGATCCTACAATGAGCAGTTCTTC.

The chain couples TRBV14 to TRBJ1-4; possible D gene TRBD1, 5 bases. V was cut by 2 bases and J by 8 bases, with 12 bases left in between. This CDR3 region has 14 residues. CDR1 and CDR2 (germline): SGHDN, FVKESK. The CDR3 sequence: CASSQTGLGEKLFF. CDR3 in DNA: TGTGCCAGCAGCCAAACAGGCTTAGGGGAAAAACTGTTTTTT. Combining the CDR3 with reference TRBV14 and TRBJ1-4 gives the whole variable domain EAGVTQFPSHSVIEKGQTVTLRCDPISGHDNLYWYRRVMGKEIKFLLHFVKESKQDESGMPNNRFLAERTGGTYSTLKVQPAELEDSGVYFCASSQTGLGEKLFFGSGTQLSVL.

The chain carries TRBV10-3 and TRBJ1-1, with 10 positions matching TRBD1. Germline V CDR1 and CDR2: ENHRY, SYGVKD. V was clipped by 5 bases and J by 3 bases; unmatched bases: 6. The CDR3 contains 15 residues. DNA for the CDR3: TGTGCCATCAGTTCCCCTGGGACAGGGGACACTGAAGCTTTCTTT. It codes for CAISSPGTGDTEAFF.

In its sample, this clone was seen a few times. The genes are TRBV5-1 and TRBJ1-6; D unresolved. The CDR3 contains 14 residues. In germline, CDR1 is SGHRS, CDR2 YFSETQ. V lost 5 bases and J 2 bases, leaving 8 bases between the germline ends. CDR3 loop: CASSLTPYNSPLHF. The CDR3, as DNA: TGCGCCAGCAGTCTAACTCCCTATAATTCACCCCTCCACTTT.

The chain carries TRBV30 and TRBJ2-1; tentative D call: TRBD2 (6 bases). Trimming cost V 1 base and J 2 bases, with 18 bases left between them. Germline assignment: CDR1 GTSNPN and CDR2 SVGIG (reference sequence). The length of the CDR3 is 17 residues. The CDR3 DNA is TGTGCCTGGAGTGCCCGAAGCGGGCTCGCCACCTACAATGAGCAGTTCTTC. It is translated as CAWSARSGLATYNEQFF. Full variable domain (rest looked up from reference TRBV30 and TRBJ2-1): SQTIHQWPATLVQPVGSPLSLECTVEGTSNPNLYWYRQAAGRGLQLLFYSVGIGQISSEVPQNLSASRPQDRQFILSSKKLLLSDSGFYLCAWSARSGLATYNEQFFGPGTRLTVL.

This rearrangement joins TRBV6-9 to TRBJ1-2, with D possibly matching TRBD1 (5 bases). Per germline, CDR1 MNHGY and CDR2 SVAAGI. With 3 bases removed from V and 5 bases from J, the gap between germline ends came to 19 bases. The CDR3 sequence is 16 residues long. CDR3: CASSYPWEGFIYGYTF. In DNA form, the CDR3 reads TGTGCCAGCAGTTACCCTTGGGAGGGGTTTATTTATGGCTACACCTTC.

The chain carries TRBV9 and TRBJ2-1, with 9 nucleotides matching TRBD2. V lost 0 bases and J lost 4; bases outside the gene matches: 2. Germline V gene lookup returns CDR1 SGDLS and CDR2 YYNGEE. This CDR3 spans 15 amino acids. CDR3 protein: CASSVVSGGYNEQFF. The CDR3 bases are TGTGCCAGCAGCGTAGTTAGCGGGGGTTACAATGAGCAGTTCTTC.

V gene TRBV6-6 combines with J gene TRBJ2-7; 7 nucleotides match TRBD1. The CDR3 sequence is 14 residues long. The germline V gene has CDR1 MNHNY and CDR2 SVGAGI (reference sequence). Trimming at V came to 7 bases and at J to 3 bases, leaving 9 bases not matched to a gene. The CDR3 coding sequence is TGTGCCAGCAACACGGGACAGAACATCTACGAGCAGTACTTC. It encodes CASNTGQNIYEQYF.

The chain uses TRBV2 and TRBJ1-2; TRBD1 might be the D (6 bases). Germline assignment: CDR1 SNHLY and CDR2 FYNNEI. Between the trimmed V and J ends, which lost 2 bases and 8 bases, there was a span of 12 bases. CDR3 length: 13 amino acids. The CDR3 reads CASSEWQGQGYTF. The DNA of the CDR3 is TGTGCCAGCAGTGAATGGCAGGGGCAAGGCTACACCTTC.

The chain uses TRBV7-6 and TRBJ2-2, with D possibly TRBD1 on 6 matching bases. V gave up 1 base and J gave up 5 bases, with 20 bases separating them. Germline values: CDR1 SGHVS, CDR2 FNYEAQ. The CDR3 runs to 18 residues. The CDR3: CASSLVIRDKGVTGELFF. The CDR3 nucleotides are TGTGCCAGCAGCTTAGTTATCAGGGACAAGGGAGTTACCGGGGAGCTGTTTTTT.

This chain connects TRBV19 to TRBJ2-4; D perhaps matches TRBD1 (6 bases). The germline CDR1 and CDR2 sequences are LNHDA and SQIVND (reference sequence). There are 14 residues in the CDR3. Trimming left V 5 bases short and J 8 bases short, with 16 bases between. The CDR3 DNA sequence: TGTGCCAGTAGTGCCACAGGGCTTCGTGACATTCAGTACTTC. Protein product: CASSATGLRDIQYF.

The J gene is TRBJ2-1, the V gene TRBV6-5; 7 bases match TRBD2. The CDR3 contains 14 residues. V shed 5 bases, J shed 8 bases, and the junction held 9 bases outside the gene matches. CDR1 is MNHEY and CDR2 is SVGAGI in the germline V gene. The CDR3 bases are TGTGCCAGCAGTCCTCTGGGGGGGTTGGATGAGCAGTTCTTC. This translates into CASSPLGGLDEQFF.

The chain recombines TRBV7-9 with TRBJ1-2; TRBD1 matches at 7 bases. CDR3 length equals 14 residues. From germline, CDR1 is SEHNR and CDR2 FQNEAQ (reference sequence). The trim removed 5 bases at V and 4 bases at J, leaving 7 bases unmatched. In DNA, the CDR3 is TGTGCCAGCAGCCCAGGGGGTTTGAGCTATGGCTACACCTTC. The encoded protein is CASSPGGLSYGYTF. Filled out from reference TRBV7-9 and TRBJ1-2, the complete variable domain reads DTGVSQNPRHKITKRGQNVTFRCDPISEHNRLYWYRQTLGQGPEFLTYFQNEAQLEKSRLLSDRFSAERPKGSFSTLEIQRTEQGDSAMYLCASSPGGLSYGYTFGSGTRLTVV.

J is TRBJ1-5 and V is TRBV11-2, with D unclear. This CDR3 is 13 amino acids long. Germline CDR1 and CDR2: SGHAT and FQNNGV. Trimming pared 1 base from V and 4 bases from J, leaving 5 bases between. This chain's CDR3 is CASSLAFNQPQHF. For the CDR3, the DNA is TGTGCCAGCAGCTTAGCCTTTAATCAGCCCCAGCATTTT.

Turning to this clone: The DNA is omitted, as the CDR3 cannot be located on it reliably, and the CDR3 follows TCRdb's listing. This chain connects TRBV12-2 to TRBJ2-7; the D segment call TRBD1 is taken from the table without a DNA check. TRBV12-2 is termed a pseudogene. With termini counted, the CDR3 has 20 amino acids. The CDR3 is CASRLGHQVVGPGSGYEQYF.

The sample holds one count of this clone. J is TRBJ1-1 and V is TRBV5-4, with 8 bases aligning to TRBD1. V gave up 3 bases and J gave up 4 bases; unmatched junction bases: 5. CDR1 and CDR2 (germline): SGHNT, YYREEE (reference sequence). This CDR3 has 14 residues. CDR3: CASSWGTGGTEAFF. In nucleotides, the CDR3 is TGTGCCAGCAGCTGGGGTACAGGGGGCACTGAAGCTTTCTTT.

This chain uses TRBV19 with TRBJ1-5; D gene ambiguous. V lost 3 bases, J lost 6 bases, and 18 bases lay in between. This CDR3 is built from 16 residues. Germline V gene sequence: CDR1 LNHDA, CDR2 SQIVND (reference sequence). DNA for the CDR3: TGTGCCAGTAGTATTACCACCAAAAAGAGGAGTCAGCCCCAGCATTTT. As protein: CASSITTKKRSQPQHF.

The chain employs TRBV10-2 and TRBJ1-5; 8 positions agree with TRBD1. The CDR3 length is 15 residues. Germline lookup yields CDR1 WSHSY and CDR2 SAAADI. V shed 8 bases and J 5 bases; nucleotides not matched to a gene: 11. As DNA, the CDR3 is TGCGCCAGCGGACAGGGCCTACCTGAGTATCAGCCCCAGCATTTT. It translates to CASGQGLPEYQPQHF.